A selection of T cell receptor beta chains follows, all from one sample in a study of T cell clonotyping in hematopoietic cell transplantation. Sequencing was performed with immunoSEQ multiplex PCR; in TCRdb, only in-frame clones are kept and a portion is missing. This table holds 12,000 to 15,000 clones, around 94% found once. Specimen: PBMCs, collected 30 days after allogeneic stem cell transplant. Receptors originate from a male patient between 60 and 69 years old who had an allogeneic stem cell transplant from an unrelated donor, so the T cells may come from the graft donor. Some clones in this sample may be carry-over from other donors' samples. CDR3s include the opening cysteine and the closing phenylalanine or tryptophan. Fields, in order: V gene, clone size, J gene, CDR3 length, D gene, CDR3 DNA, CDR3 protein. A D gene is named only where the DNA matches it firmly. Clone size, where shown, is once, few, many, or a class for clones that have expanded.

TRBV19	NA	TRBJ2-7	13	TRBD2	TGTGCCAGTCGAGTCCTAGCGGGATACGAGCAGTACTTC	CASRVLAGYEQYF
TRBV29-1	NA	TRBJ1-1	13	NA	TGCAGCGTTGAGGAGGTGGGGGTTACTGAAGCTTTCTTT	CSVEEVGVTEAFF
TRBV4-1	NA	TRBJ2-5	19	NA	TGCGCCAGCAGCCAAGATCCGCCGAGTGCTGGGGAGGATCGAGAGACCCAGTACTTC	CASSQDPPSAGEDRETQYF
TRBV5-1	NA	TRBJ2-7	16	TRBD2	TGCGCCAGCAGCTTTGGCGCGGGGGGGAGCTCCTACGAGCAGTACTTC	CASSFGAGGSSYEQYF
TRBV4-2	NA	TRBJ2-1	15	TRBD2	TGTGCCAGCAGCCAGGAAAGCGGGAGGTACAATGAGCAGTTCTTC	CASSQESGRYNEQFF
TRBV29-1	NA	TRBJ1-2	13	NA	TGCAGCGTCGGGCAAGGGACCGGCGATGGCTACACCTTC	CSVGQGTGDGYTF
TRBV7-2	NA	TRBJ2-7	15	TRBD1	TGTGCCAGCAGCCGTTCCTCGGGACAGGAGTACGAGCAGTACTTC	CASSRSSGQEYEQYF
TRBV28	once	TRBJ1-6	14	NA	TGTGCCAGCAGTTCCCGAGCAGGTGGTTCACCCCTCCACTTT	CASSSRAGGSPLHF
TRBV6-1	NA	TRBJ1-4	13	NA	TGTGCCAGCAGTGAAGCGCCAAGTGAAAAACTGTTTTTT	CASSEAPSEKLFF
TRBV6-6	NA	TRBJ1-2	12	TRBD1	TGTGCCATACCGACAGGGAACTATGGCTACACCTTC	CAIPTGNYGYTF
TRBV11-2	NA	TRBJ2-5	16	TRBD2	TGTGCCAGCAGCTTAGTTGCGGGGGGATTGCGGGAGACCCAGTACTTC	CASSLVAGGLRETQYF
TRBV5-6	NA	TRBJ2-7	18	NA	TGTGCCAGCAGCTTGTGGAGCAGGGTGCACCGCTATTCCTACGAGCAGTACTTC	CASSLWSRVHRYSYEQYF
TRBV4-1	NA	TRBJ2-5	16	NA	TGCGCCAGCAGCCCGAACGTGTGGGGGAGCGATGAGACCCAGTACTTC	CASSPNVWGSDETQYF
TRBV10-3	NA	TRBJ1-1	17	TRBD1	TGTGCCATCAGTGGGGACAGGGAACGTTCTGCGTCCACTGAAGCTTTCTTT	CAISGDRERSASTEAFF
TRBV29-1	NA	TRBJ1-2	14	TRBD1	TGCAGCGTGCCGCCTGCCGGGACAGGGATTGGCTACACCTTC	CSVPPAGTGIGYTF
TRBV19	NA	TRBJ1-6	14	TRBD1	TGTGCCAGTAGTATCGGGACAGGGCACTCACCCCTCCACTTT	CASSIGTGHSPLHF
TRBV4-1	once	TRBJ2-7	13	NA	TGCGCCAGCAGCCAAGAAATCTCCTACGAGCAGTACTTC	CASSQEISYEQYF